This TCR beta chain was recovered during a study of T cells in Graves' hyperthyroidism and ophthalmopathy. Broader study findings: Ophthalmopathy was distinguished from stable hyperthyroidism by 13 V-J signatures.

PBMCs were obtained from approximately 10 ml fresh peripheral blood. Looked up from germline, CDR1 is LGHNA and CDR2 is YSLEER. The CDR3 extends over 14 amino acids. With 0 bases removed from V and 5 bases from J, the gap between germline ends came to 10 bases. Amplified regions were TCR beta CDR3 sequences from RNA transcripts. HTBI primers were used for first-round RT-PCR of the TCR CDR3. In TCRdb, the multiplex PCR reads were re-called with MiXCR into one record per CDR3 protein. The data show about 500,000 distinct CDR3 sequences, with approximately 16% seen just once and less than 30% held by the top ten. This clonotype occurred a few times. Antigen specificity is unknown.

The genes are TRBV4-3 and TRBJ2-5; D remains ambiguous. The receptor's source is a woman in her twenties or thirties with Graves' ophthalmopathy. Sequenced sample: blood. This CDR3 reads CASSQDTGRETQYF. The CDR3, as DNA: TGCGCCAGCAGCCAAGATACGGGTCGGGAGACCCAGTACTTC.